What follows is one T cell receptor (beta chain) and its context. Its antigen is not known. Primed by a sample-barcoded 5' primer and a J-beta primer mix, a second PCR proceeded for 7 to 11 cycles. With 12 random nucleotides, a template-switch adaptor tagged each individual cDNA molecule. TCRdb reprocessed the 5' RACE reads via MiXCR and lists one record per CDR3 protein. The sample lists some 930,000 distinct CDR3 sequences; about 28% were seen once. The data originate from a study of blood T cells in healthy people across ages. As for the study in general: Using template switching, researchers captured about one barcoded beta molecule for each two T cells. Study-level points and caveats: Older individuals had lower TCR beta diversity per million T cells (the decline was roughly linear).

Per the germline V gene, CDR1 is SNHLY and CDR2 is FYNNEI. The CDR3 sequence is 14 residues long. The ends were cut back, 2 bases at V and 7 bases at J, with 14 bases in the middle. This same sample was also part of a study on T cells of mothers and their children. That work states: Roughly 6 children, together with their three healthy Caucasian mothers, made up the donors.

What was sequenced was blood. The TCR originated in a woman in her thirties or forties in good health. This chain uses TRBV2 with TRBJ2-5; D assignment may be TRBD1 or TRBD2 (5 bases each). DNA of the CDR3: TGTGCCAGCAGTGAAACCGGGGCTCTGTGGACCCAGTACTTC. This sequence encodes CASSETGALWTQYF.